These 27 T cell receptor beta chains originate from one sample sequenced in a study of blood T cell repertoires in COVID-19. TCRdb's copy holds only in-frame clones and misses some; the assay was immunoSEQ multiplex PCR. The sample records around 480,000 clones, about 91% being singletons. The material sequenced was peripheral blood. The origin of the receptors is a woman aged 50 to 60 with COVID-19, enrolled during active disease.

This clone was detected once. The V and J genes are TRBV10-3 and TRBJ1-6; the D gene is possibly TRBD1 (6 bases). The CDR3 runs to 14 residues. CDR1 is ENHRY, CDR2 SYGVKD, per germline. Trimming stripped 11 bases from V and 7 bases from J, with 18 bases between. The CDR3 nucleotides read TGTGCCGCCACGCCAGGGGAAAGGAATTCACCCCTCCACTTT. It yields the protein CAATPGERNSPLHF.

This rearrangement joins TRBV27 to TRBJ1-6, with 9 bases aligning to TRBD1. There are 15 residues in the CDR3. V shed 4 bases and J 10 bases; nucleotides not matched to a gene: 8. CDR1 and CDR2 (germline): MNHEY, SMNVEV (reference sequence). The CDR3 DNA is TGTGCCAGCAGTTCCCCGGGACAGGGAAACTCACCCCTCCACTTT. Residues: CASSSPGQGNSPLHF.

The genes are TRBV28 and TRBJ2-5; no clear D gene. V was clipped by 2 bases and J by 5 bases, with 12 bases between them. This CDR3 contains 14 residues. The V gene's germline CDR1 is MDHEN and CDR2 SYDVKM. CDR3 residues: CASSLGNYEETQYF. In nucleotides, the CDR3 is TGTGCCAGCAGTTTAGGTAACTATGAGGAGACCCAGTACTTC.

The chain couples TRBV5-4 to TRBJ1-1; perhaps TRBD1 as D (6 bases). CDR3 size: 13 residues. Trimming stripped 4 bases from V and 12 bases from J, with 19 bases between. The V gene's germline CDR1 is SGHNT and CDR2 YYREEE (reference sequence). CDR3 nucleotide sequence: TGTGCCAGCAGCCCGTTTCAGGGGTCCCAGACTTTCTTT. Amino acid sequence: CASSPFQGSQTFF.

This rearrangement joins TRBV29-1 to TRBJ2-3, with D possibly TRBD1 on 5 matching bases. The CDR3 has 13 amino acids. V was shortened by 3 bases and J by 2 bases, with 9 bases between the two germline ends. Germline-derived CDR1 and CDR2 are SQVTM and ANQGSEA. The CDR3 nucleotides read TGCAGCGTTGACGACAGATCCACAGATACGCAGTATTTT. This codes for CSVDDRSTDTQYF.

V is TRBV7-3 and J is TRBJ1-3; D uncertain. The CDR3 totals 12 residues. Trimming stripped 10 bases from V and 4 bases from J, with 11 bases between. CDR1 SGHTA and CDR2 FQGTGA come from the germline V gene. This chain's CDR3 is CAIVVYGNTIYF. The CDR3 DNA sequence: TGTGCCATCGTAGTATACGGAAACACCATATATTTT. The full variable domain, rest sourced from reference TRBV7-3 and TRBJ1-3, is GAGVSQTPSNKVTEKGKYVELRCDPISGHTALYWYRQSLGQGPEFLIYFQGTGAADDSGLPNDRFFAVRPEGSVSTLKIQRTERGDSAVYLCAIVVYGNTIYFGEGSWLTVV.

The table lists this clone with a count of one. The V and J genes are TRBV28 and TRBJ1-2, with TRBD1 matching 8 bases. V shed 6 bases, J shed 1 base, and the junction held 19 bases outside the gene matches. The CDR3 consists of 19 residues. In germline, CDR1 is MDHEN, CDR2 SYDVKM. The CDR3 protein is CASSPRDRMIVRDNYGYTF. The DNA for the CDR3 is TGTGCCAGCAGCCCTCGGGACAGGATGATAGTTCGGGATAACTATGGCTACACCTTC.

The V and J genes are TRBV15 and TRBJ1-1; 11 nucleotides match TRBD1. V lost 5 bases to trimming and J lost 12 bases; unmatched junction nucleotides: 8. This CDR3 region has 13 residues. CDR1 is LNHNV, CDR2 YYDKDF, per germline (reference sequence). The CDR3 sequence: CATSLDRGLGSFF. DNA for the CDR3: TGTGCCACCAGCTTGGACAGGGGGCTTGGGTCTTTCTTT. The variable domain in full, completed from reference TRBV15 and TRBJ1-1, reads DAMVIQNPRYQVTQFGKPVTLSCSQTLNHNVMYWYQQKSSQAPKLLFHYYDKDFNNEADTPDNFQSRRPNTSFCFLDIRSPGLGDTAMYLCATSLDRGLGSFFGQGTRLTVV.

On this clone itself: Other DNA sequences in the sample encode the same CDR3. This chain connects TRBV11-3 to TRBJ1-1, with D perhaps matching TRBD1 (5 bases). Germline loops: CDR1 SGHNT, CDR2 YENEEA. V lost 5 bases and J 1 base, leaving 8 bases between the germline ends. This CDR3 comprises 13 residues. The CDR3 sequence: CASSLGGNTEAFF. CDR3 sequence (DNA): TGTGCCAGCAGCCTGGGGGGGAACACTGAAGCTTTCTTT.

In DNA form, the CDR3 reads TGTGCCAGCAGCTCACCTTCAGGGGCCACCATATATTTT. Its protein is CASSSPSGATIYF. The J gene is TRBJ1-3, the V gene TRBV5-6, with D tentatively TRBD1 (6 bases). There are 13 residues in the CDR3. V lost 3 bases and J 9 bases, leaving 13 bases between the germline ends. Germline assignment: CDR1 SGHDT and CDR2 YYEEEE.

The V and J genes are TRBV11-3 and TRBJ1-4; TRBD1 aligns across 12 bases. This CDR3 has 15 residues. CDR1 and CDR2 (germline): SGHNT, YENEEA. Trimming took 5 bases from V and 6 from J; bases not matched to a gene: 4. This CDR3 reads CASSAGTGGHEKLFF. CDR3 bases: TGTGCCAGCAGCGCCGGGACAGGGGGCCATGAAAAACTGTTTTTT.

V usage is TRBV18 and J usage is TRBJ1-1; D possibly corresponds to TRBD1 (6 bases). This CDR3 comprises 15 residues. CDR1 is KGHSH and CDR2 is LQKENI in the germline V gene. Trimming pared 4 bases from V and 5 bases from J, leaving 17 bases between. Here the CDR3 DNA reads TGTGCCAGCTCACGGGCAGGGGAGTCGGGGACTGAAGCTTTCTTT. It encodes CASSRAGESGTEAFF.

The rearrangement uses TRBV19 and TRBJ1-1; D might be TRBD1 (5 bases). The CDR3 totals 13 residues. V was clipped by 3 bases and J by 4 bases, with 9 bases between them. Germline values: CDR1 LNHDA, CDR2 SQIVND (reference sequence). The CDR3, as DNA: TGTGCCAGTAGTATGGCAGGGCCCACTGAAGCTTTCTTT. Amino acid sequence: CASSMAGPTEAFF.

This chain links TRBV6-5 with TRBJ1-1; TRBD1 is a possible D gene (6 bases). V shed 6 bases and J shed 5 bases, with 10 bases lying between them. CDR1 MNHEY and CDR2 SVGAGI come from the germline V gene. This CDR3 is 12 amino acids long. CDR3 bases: TGTGCCAGCAGCCATACAGGGACTGAAGCTTTCTTT. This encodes CASSHTGTEAFF.

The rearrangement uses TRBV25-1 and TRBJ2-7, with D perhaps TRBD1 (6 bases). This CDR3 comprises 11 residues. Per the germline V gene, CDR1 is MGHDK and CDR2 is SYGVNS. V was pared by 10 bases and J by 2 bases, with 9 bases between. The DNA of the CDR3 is TGTGCCACCAGGGACACCTACGAGCAGTACTTC. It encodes CATRDTYEQYF.

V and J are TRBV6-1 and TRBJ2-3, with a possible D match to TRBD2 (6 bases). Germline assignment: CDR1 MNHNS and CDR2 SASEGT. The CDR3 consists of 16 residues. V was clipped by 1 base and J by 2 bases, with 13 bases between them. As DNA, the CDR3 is TGTGCCAGCAGTGAAGGGACTACCCGAACCACAGATACGCAGTATTTT. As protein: CASSEGTTRTTDTQYF.

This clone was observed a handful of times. CDR3 amino acids: CASSPDFLKNTIYF. In DNA, the CDR3 is TGTGCCAGCAGCCCAGACTTCCTGAAAAACACCATATATTTT. The V gene is TRBV7-8, the J gene TRBJ1-3; D gene ambiguous. This CDR3 spans 14 amino acids. The germline V gene has CDR1 SGHVS and CDR2 FQNEAQ. Deletions cut 5 bases from V and 6 bases from J, with 14 bases between.

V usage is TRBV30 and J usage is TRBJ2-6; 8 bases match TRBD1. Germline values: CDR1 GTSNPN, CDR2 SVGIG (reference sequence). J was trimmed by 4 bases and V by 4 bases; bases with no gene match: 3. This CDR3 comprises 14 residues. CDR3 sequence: CAWIQGAGANVLTF. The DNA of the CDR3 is TGTGCCTGGATCCAGGGGGCAGGGGCCAACGTCCTGACTTTC.

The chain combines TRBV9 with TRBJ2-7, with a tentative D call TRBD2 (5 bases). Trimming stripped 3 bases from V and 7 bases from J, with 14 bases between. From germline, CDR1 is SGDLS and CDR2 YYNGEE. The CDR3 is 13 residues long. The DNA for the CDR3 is TGTGCCAGCAGCGGCCAACAAGGCGGGGAGCAGTACTTC. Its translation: CASSGQQGGEQYF.

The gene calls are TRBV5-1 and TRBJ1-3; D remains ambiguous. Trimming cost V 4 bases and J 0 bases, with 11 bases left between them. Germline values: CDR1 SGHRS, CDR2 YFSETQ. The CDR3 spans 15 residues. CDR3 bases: TGCGCCAGCAGCATGTTAGGACTCTCTGGAAACACCATATATTTT. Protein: CASSMLGLSGNTIYF.

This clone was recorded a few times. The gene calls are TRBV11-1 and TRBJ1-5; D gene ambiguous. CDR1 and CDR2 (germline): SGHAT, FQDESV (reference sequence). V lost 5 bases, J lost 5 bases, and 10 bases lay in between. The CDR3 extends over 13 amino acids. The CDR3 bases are TGTGCCAGCAGCCTCTTCCCCGATCAGCCCCAGCATTTT. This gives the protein CASSLFPDQPQHF.

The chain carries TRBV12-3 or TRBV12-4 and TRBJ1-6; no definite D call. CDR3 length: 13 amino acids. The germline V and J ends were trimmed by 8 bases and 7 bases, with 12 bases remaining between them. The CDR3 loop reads CASSSIRNSPLHF. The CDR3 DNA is TGTGCCAGCTCTTCGATCAGGAATTCACCCCTCCACTTT.

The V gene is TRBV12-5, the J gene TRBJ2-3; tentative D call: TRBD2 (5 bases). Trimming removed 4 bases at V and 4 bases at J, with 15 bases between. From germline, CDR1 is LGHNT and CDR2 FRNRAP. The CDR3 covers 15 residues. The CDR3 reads CASGSSFEGADTQYF. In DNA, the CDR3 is TGTGCTAGTGGTTCTTCTTTTGAGGGAGCAGATACGCAGTATTTT. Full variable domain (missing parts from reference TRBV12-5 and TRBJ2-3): DARVTQTPRHKVTEMGQEVTMRCQPILGHNTVFWYRQTMMQGLELLAYFRNRAPLDDSGMPKDRFSAEMPDATLATLKIQPSEPRDSAVYFCASGSSFEGADTQYFGPGTRLTVL.

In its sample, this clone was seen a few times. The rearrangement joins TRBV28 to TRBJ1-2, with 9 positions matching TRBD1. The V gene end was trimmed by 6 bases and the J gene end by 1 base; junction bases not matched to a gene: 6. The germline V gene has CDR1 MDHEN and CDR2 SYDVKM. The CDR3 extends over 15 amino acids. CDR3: CASSTGGAYNYGYTF. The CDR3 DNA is TGTGCCAGCAGCACAGGGGGCGCTTATAACTATGGCTACACCTTC.

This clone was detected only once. CDR3 region: CASTLAAGGENQPQHF. The CDR3 bases are TGTGCCAGCACCCTAGCAGCCGGGGGGGAGAATCAGCCCCAGCATTTT. V usage is TRBV21-1 and J usage is TRBJ1-5. TRBV21-1 constitutes a pseudogene. The CDR3 has 16 residues.

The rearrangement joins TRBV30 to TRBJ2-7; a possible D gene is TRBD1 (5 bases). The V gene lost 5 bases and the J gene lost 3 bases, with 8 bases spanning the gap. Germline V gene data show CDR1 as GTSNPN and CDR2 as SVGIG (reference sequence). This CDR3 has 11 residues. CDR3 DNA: TGTGCCTGGGCCGACAGCTACGAGCAGTACTTC. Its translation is CAWADSYEQYF.

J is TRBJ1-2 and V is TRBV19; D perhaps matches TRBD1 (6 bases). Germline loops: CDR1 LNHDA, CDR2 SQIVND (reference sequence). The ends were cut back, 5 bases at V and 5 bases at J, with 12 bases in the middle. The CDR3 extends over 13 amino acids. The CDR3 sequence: CASSFNRVYGYTF. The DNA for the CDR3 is TGTGCCAGTAGTTTCAACAGGGTATATGGCTACACCTTC.